This T cell receptor (beta chain) is from a study of cytotoxic CD8 clonotypes in ibrutinib-treated CLL. Overall study context: Outcomes included around 25 partial and 2 complete responses; after median roughly 65 months, roughly 14 stayed remitted and roughly twelve progressed. Study-level results: Samples were collected at differing times from sustained-remission and progressing patients.

To note about this clone: Its matching antigen is unknown.

Clones were read by immunoSEQ multiplex PCR, and TCRdb kept only the in-frame ones, dropping some. Among approximately 97,000 clones listed, more than 70% were seen once. Germline lookup yields CDR1 LGHNA and CDR2 YSLEER. The CDR3 sequence is 15 residues long. The junction had 5 bases not matched to a gene; V was cut back by 0 bases and J by 10 bases. The source of this sequence is a human donor with chronic lymphocytic leukemia. The sequencing here drew on PBMCs, taken after 24 months of ibrutinib treatment. V is TRBV4-3 and J is TRBJ1-6, with 8 positions matching TRBD1. The CDR3 nucleotides read TGCGCCAGCAGCCAAGACGACAGGGGTTACTCACCCCTCCACTTT. The encoded protein is CASSQDDRGYSPLHF.